This T cell receptor beta chain appears in the sequencing data of a study of response to subunit inactivated influenza vaccine. TCRdb itself ran the RT-PCR reads through MiXCR, one entry per CDR3 protein. This table has about 800,000 distinct CDR3 sequences, 21% appearing once. V lost 6 bases and J lost 9; bases outside the gene matches: 6. The CDR3 length is 12 residues. Germline V CDR1 and CDR2: DFQATT, SNEGSKA (reference sequence). The material sequenced was PBMCs from blood, taken 5 days after vaccination. V is TRBV20-1 and J is TRBJ2-5; 11 nucleotides line up with TRBD2. The TCR was taken from a middle-aged man who received an inactivated influenza vaccine. The CDR3 region is CSARLAGQAQYF. Written as DNA, the CDR3 is TGCAGTGCCAGACTAGCGGGACAAGCCCAGTACTTC.